Presented here are 16 T cell receptor beta chains from one specimen sequenced in a study of T cells after yellow fever vaccination. In TCRdb, the 5' RACE reads were re-called with MiXCR into one record per CDR3 protein. In the table there are about 74,000 distinct CDR3 sequences, approximately 7.7% of which are singletons. The source material was CD8+ T cells sorted from PBMCs, sampled about 5 days after the first yellow fever vaccination. These receptors all come from a man aged 18 to 35 who received the YFV17D yellow fever vaccine.

This clonotype was counted only a few times. The chain uses TRBV10-3 and TRBJ2-7; tentatively, D is TRBD1 (6 bases). Germline V CDR1 and CDR2: ENHRY, SYGVKD. The CDR3 has 13 amino acids. V lost 2 bases and J lost 4, with 9 bases in between. CDR3 protein: CAISEAGEYEQYV. CDR3 in DNA: TGTGCCATCAGTGAGGCAGGGGAATACGAGCAGTACGTC.

This clonotype appeared a few times. The chain employs TRBV7-2 and TRBJ2-5; D is possibly TRBD2 (5 bases). The CDR3 has 14 amino acids. The V end was cut by 5 bases, the J end by 5 bases, with 15 bases between. Germline-derived CDR1 and CDR2 are SGHTA and FQGNSA. CDR3 sequence: CASSPLGFLETQYF. The CDR3 DNA reads TGTGCCAGCAGCCCACTAGGGTTTTTGGAGACCCAGTACTTC.

The CDR3 sequence is CASRDSGGRSDTQYF. The DNA for the CDR3 is TGTGCCAGCAGGGACTCGGGGGGGCGATCAGATACGCAGTATTTT. The chain is built from TRBV7-6 and TRBJ2-3; TRBD2 aligns across 8 bases. Germline trimming cut 6 bases from V and 4 bases from J; bases unmatched to any gene: 9. CDR3 length: 15 residues. CDR1 is SGHVS, CDR2 FNYEAQ, per germline.

This clonotype was picked up a small number of times. The chain joins TRBV7-2 to TRBJ2-7; possibly TRBD1 for D (6 bases). CDR3 length: 15 amino acids. Trimming left V 2 bases short and J 2 bases short, with 13 bases between. In germline, CDR1 is SGHTA, CDR2 FQGNSA. This CDR3 reads CASSLTGQITYEQYF. The CDR3 DNA sequence: TGTGCCAGCAGCTTAACGGGACAAATTACCTACGAGCAGTACTTC.

The V and J genes are TRBV7-3 and TRBJ2-7; D is possibly TRBD1 (5 bases). The germline V and J ends were trimmed by 7 bases and 5 bases, with 15 bases remaining between them. The CDR3 totals 13 residues. The germline gives CDR1 SGHTA, CDR2 FQGTGA. CDR3 region: CASIQAGKNEQYV. The CDR3 bases are TGTGCCAGCATCCAGGCAGGGAAGAACGAGCAGTACGTC.

Ten or more counts support this clonotype. This chain joins TRBV5-1 and TRBJ2-7, with unresolved D. The germline CDR1 and CDR2 sequences are SGHRS and YFSETQ. The V end lost 4 bases, the J end lost 5 bases, and 10 bases lay between the germline ends. The CDR3 covers 12 residues. The CDR3 nucleotides read TGCGCCAGCAGCAATGACGTTAACGAGCAGTACTTC. This translates into CASSNDVNEQYF.

The chain links TRBV13 to TRBJ1-1, with D maybe TRBD1 (6 bases). CDR1 is PRHDT and CDR2 is FYEKMQ in the germline V gene (reference sequence). This CDR3 is built from 15 residues. V was clipped by 6 bases and J by 0 bases, with 14 bases between them. The CDR3 nucleotides read TGTGCCAGCAGGATAAAAGGGGGTATGAACACTGAAGCTTTCTTT. Its translation is CASRIKGGMNTEAFF.

This chain joins TRBV27 and TRBJ2-2, with a tentative D call TRBD1 (6 bases). The CDR3 is 17 residues long. CDR1 MNHEY and CDR2 SMNVEV come from the germline V gene (reference sequence). V was pared by 2 bases and J by 1 base, with 14 bases between. In DNA, the CDR3 is TGTGCCAGCAGTTTACTAACAGGGTTGCGGAACACCGGGGAGCTGTTTTTT. Translation: CASSLLTGLRNTGELFF.

The chain combines TRBV27 with TRBJ1-1; D might be TRBD1 (6 bases). Looked up from germline, CDR1 is MNHEY and CDR2 is SMNVEV (reference sequence). Trimming removed 5 bases from V and 0 bases from J, with 13 bases in between. CDR3 length: 15 amino acids. The CDR3 DNA is TGTGCCAGCAGTCCCCAGGACAGACTGAACACTGAAGCTTTCTTT. Translating gives CASSPQDRLNTEAFF.

The sample holds many counts of this clonotype. The V call is TRBV20-1, the J call TRBJ2-7; 8 nucleotides align to TRBD1. The V segment lost 1 base and the J segment 3 bases; nucleotides outside the gene matches: 5. The germline V gene has CDR1 DFQATT and CDR2 SNEGSKA (reference sequence). CDR3 length: 14 amino acids. The CDR3 sequence: CSARVWTGIYEQYF. CDR3 nucleotide sequence: TGCAGTGCTAGAGTATGGACAGGGATCTACGAGCAGTACTTC.

The chain is built from TRBV6-2 or TRBV6-3 and TRBJ1-1; D not resolved. The CDR3 runs 12 residues. Germline lookup yields CDR1 MNHEY and CDR2 SVGEGT. V lost 11 bases and J lost 1, with 11 bases in between. CDR3 loop: CAGSDGNTEAFF. Here the CDR3 DNA reads TGTGCCGGATCGGACGGGAACACTGAAGCTTTCTTT.

This sequence joins TRBV29-1 and TRBJ2-2, with 7 nucleotides matching TRBD1. The CDR3 has 16 amino acids. Germline V CDR1 and CDR2: SQVTM, ANQGSEA. V lost 0 bases, J lost 3 bases, and 7 bases stayed unmatched. The CDR3 DNA reads as TGCAGCGTTGAAGATAAGACAGGGATCGACACCGGGGAGCTGTTTTTT. Translating gives CSVEDKTGIDTGELFF.

Comment on this clonotype: A much larger clone differs by one base, so this may be a read error. This sequence joins TRBV4-2 and TRBJ2-4; D is tentatively TRBD1 or TRBD2 (5 bases each). Trimming left V 1 base short and J 8 bases short, with 18 bases between. CDR1 LGHNA and CDR2 YNFKEQ come from the germline V gene. The CDR3 contains 16 residues. DNA of the CDR3: TGTGCCAGCAGCCAAGGGGACGGTCTCCGTGGATACATTCAGTACTTC. Translating gives CASSQGDGLRGYIQYF.

Worth noting for this clonotype: This may come from a read error, since a much larger clone is one base off. J is TRBJ2-1 and V is TRBV5-1; D remains ambiguous. Trimming took off 4 bases at V and 7 bases at J, with 15 bases between the two ends. This CDR3 is 14 amino acids long. Germline V gene lookup returns CDR1 SGHRS and CDR2 YFSETQ. CDR3: CASSLDLSLNEQFF. CDR3 nucleotides: TGCGCCAGCAGCCTGGACCTCTCCCTTAATGAGCAGTTCTTC.

This clonotype has a handful of counts. The rearrangement joins TRBV13 to TRBJ2-7; a possible D gene is TRBD1 (6 bases). This CDR3 comprises 13 residues. The germline V and J ends were trimmed by 1 base and 3 bases, with 7 bases remaining between them. Germline CDR1 reads PRHDT; CDR2 reads FYEKMQ (reference sequence). CDR3 loop: CASSLEQGYEQYF. DNA for the CDR3: TGTGCCAGCAGCTTAGAACAGGGCTACGAGCAGTACTTC.

This clonotype was seen many times. CDR3 nucleotides: TGTGCCAGCAGTTTATCGGGGGGACAGCTTAACCCTCCCTACGAGCAGTACGTC. Translated, it gives CASSLSGGQLNPPYEQYV. The chain recombines TRBV27 with TRBJ2-7; D perhaps matches TRBD1 (7 bases). Germline V gene lookup returns CDR1 MNHEY and CDR2 SMNVEV (reference sequence). V was pared by 0 bases and J by 2 bases, with 20 bases between. CDR3 length equals 18 residues.